Listed here are 13 T cell receptor beta chains from one sample, sequenced in a study of OX40 agonist ivuxolimab in advanced cancers. Generated by immunoSEQ multiplex PCR, the TCRdb table keeps only in-frame clones and is missing some. The repertoire holds some 77,000 clones, with around nine tenths as singletons. The sample here was CD4+ or CD8+ T cells sorted from blood, taken in a trial of the OX40 agonist ivuxolimab. The receptor source for this set is an adult with an advanced solid tumor such as melanoma, head and neck, liver or kidney cancer.

The chain has TRBV6-5 and TRBJ2-1; TRBD2 matches 9 bases. The ends lost 5 bases at V and 1 base at J; junction bases unmatched: 3. This CDR3 is 15 amino acids long. Per germline, CDR1 MNHEY and CDR2 SVGAGI. The CDR3 nucleotides read TGTGCCAGCAGTGTTAGCGGGAGATCCTACAATGAGCAGTTCTTC. This translates into CASSVSGRSYNEQFF.

This clone has only a few counts. V is TRBV28 and J is TRBJ2-5; D remains ambiguous. This CDR3 is 13 amino acids long. The germline V gene has CDR1 MDHEN and CDR2 SYDVKM. Deletions cut 3 bases from V and 0 bases from J, with 5 bases between. CDR3 region: CASSFGDQETQYF. The CDR3 DNA follows: TGTGCCAGCAGTTTTGGCGACCAAGAGACCCAGTACTTC.

The rearrangement uses TRBV4-2 and TRBJ1-2; possible D gene TRBD1, 5 bases. Trimming pared 1 base from V and 2 bases from J, leaving 5 bases between. Germline-derived CDR1 and CDR2 are LGHNA and YNFKEQ. The CDR3 runs 13 residues. CDR3 protein: CASSQGGNYGYTF. CDR3 sequence (DNA): TGTGCCAGCAGCCAAGGGGGGAACTATGGCTACACCTTC.

V usage is TRBV11-3 and J usage is TRBJ2-3, with a weak D call TRBD2 (5 bases). This CDR3 contains 18 residues. Germline values: CDR1 SGHNT, CDR2 YENEEA. V dropped 1 base and J dropped 1 base, with 18 bases sitting between them. CDR3 bases: TGTGCCAGCAGCTTAGTAGCGCTAAGTTCCGACCGCACAGATACGCAGTATTTT. The encoded protein is CASSLVALSSDRTDTQYF.

The chain uses TRBV18 and TRBJ1-1; the D is unclear. CDR3 length equals 13 residues. The V gene's germline CDR1 is KGHSH and CDR2 LQKENI. With 2 bases removed from V and 1 base from J, the gap between germline ends came to 5 bases. The CDR3: CASSPVPNTEAFF. The CDR3 DNA is TGTGCCAGCTCACCAGTTCCGAACACTGAAGCTTTCTTT.

The rearrangement links TRBV2 to TRBJ2-7; the D is unclear. V gave up 6 bases and J gave up 1 base, with 13 bases separating them. Looked up from germline, CDR1 is SNHLY and CDR2 is FYNNEI. CDR3 size: 14 residues. CDR3 DNA sequence: TGTGCCAGCAGAACCGACGGAGCATCCTACGAGCAGTACTTC. Amino acid sequence: CASRTDGASYEQYF. The variable domain in full, completed from reference TRBV2 and TRBJ2-7, reads EPEVTQTPSHQVTQMGQEVILRCVPISNHLYFYWYRQILGQKVEFLVSFYNNEISEKSEIFDDQFSVERPDGSNFTLKIRSTKLEDSAMYFCASRTDGASYEQYFGPGTRLTVT.

The chain carries TRBV5-4 and TRBJ2-7; maybe TRBD1 (6 bases). In germline, CDR1 is SGHNT, CDR2 YYREEE (reference sequence). The CDR3 sequence is 15 residues long. Between the trimmed V and J ends, which lost 0 bases and 3 bases, there was a span of 13 bases. CDR3 residues: CASSLGGQRNYEQYF. CDR3 in DNA: TGTGCCAGCAGCTTGGGCGGACAGCGGAACTACGAGCAGTACTTC.

The chain couples TRBV10-3 to TRBJ2-2, with 8 bases that match TRBD1. Looked up from germline, CDR1 is ENHRY and CDR2 is SYGVKD. With 3 bases clipped from V and 9 bases from J, the junction kept 6 bases outside the gene matches. The CDR3 loop spans 14 amino acids. The CDR3 coding sequence is TGTGCCATCAGTGAAGGACAGGGTCCCCGGGAGCTGTTTTTT. Translation gives CAISEGQGPRELFF.

The chain recombines TRBV5-1 with TRBJ2-1, with D hard to call. Trimming pared 0 bases from V and 3 bases from J, leaving 4 bases between. CDR3 size: 13 residues. The germline V gene has CDR1 SGHRS and CDR2 YFSETQ. CDR3 loop: CASSLGVYNEQFF. The CDR3 DNA follows: TGCGCCAGCAGCTTGGGGGTCTACAATGAGCAGTTCTTC.

This chain uses TRBV27 with TRBJ1-5; the D is unclear. The CDR3 extends over 15 amino acids. Germline CDR1 is MNHEY and CDR2 is SMNVEV (reference sequence). The V and J ends lost 0 bases and 10 bases respectively, with 16 bases between them. The CDR3 DNA sequence: TGTGCCAGCAGTTTATCTGTGCGGGCGAAAGGACCCCAGCATTTT. It translates to CASSLSVRAKGPQHF.

There are a few counts of this clone. The chain recombines TRBV5-4 with TRBJ1-2, with a possible D match to TRBD1 (5 bases). The V and J ends lost 7 bases and 4 bases respectively, with 14 bases between them. CDR3 length: 13 amino acids. Germline V gene data show CDR1 as SGHNT and CDR2 as YYREEE (reference sequence). The CDR3 region is CASRPAGTYGYTF. In DNA, the CDR3 is TGTGCCAGCCGACCCGCAGGGACCTATGGCTACACCTTC.

This chain connects TRBV19 to TRBJ1-3; TRBD1 matches at 9 bases. The CDR3 totals 15 residues. V lost 6 bases to trimming and J lost 4 bases; unmatched junction nucleotides: 7. Germline V gene data show CDR1 as LNHDA and CDR2 as SQIVND (reference sequence). The DNA of the CDR3 is TGTGCCAGTAGAGGGACAGGGACTGCGGGAAACACCATATATTTT. This encodes CASRGTGTAGNTIYF.

The genes are TRBV5-5 and TRBJ2-1, with D maybe TRBD1 (5 bases). This CDR3 comprises 14 residues. The V end lost 1 base, the J end lost 5 bases, and 10 bases lay between the germline ends. Germline CDR1 reads SGHKS; CDR2 reads YYEKEE (reference sequence). The CDR3 region has the DNA TGTGCCAGCAGCTTGATCGGCAGGGACAATGAGCAGTTCTTC. It encodes CASSLIGRDNEQFF.